The following is a T cell receptor (beta chain) sequence with its context. Assay: immunoSEQ multiplex PCR; the TCRdb copy retains only in-frame clones and omits some. The table has approximately 100,000 clones, just over 90% seen once. This entry comes from a study of T cell changes during pregnancy in multiple sclerosis. With 0 bases removed from V and 4 bases from J, the gap between germline ends came to 8 bases. The CDR3 extends over 15 amino acids. Germline lookup yields CDR1 SGDLS and CDR2 YYNGEE. The sample here was peripheral blood, taken after pregnancy. The clonotype comes from a female donor with multiple sclerosis, enrolled in a pregnancy study. The chain links TRBV9 to TRBJ1-6, with D unclear. The CDR3 sequence is CASSVGSGYNSPLHF. The CDR3 nucleotides are TGTGCCAGCAGCGTAGGTTCAGGTTATAATTCACCCCTCCACTTT.